The entry below describes one T cell receptor (beta chain). Its antigen is as yet unknown. This sample is drawn from a study of follicular helper T cells after annual influenza vaccination. Study-level points and caveats: Day 7 ICOS+CD38+ clones later appeared mostly in ICOS-CD38- cTfh.

Sequencing of TCRB used Survey level resolution. Sequenced by immunoSEQ multiplex PCR; TCRdb stores in-frame clones only, minus some. The sample carries more than 10,000 clones, 81% recorded once. Time point indicated: 2014-2015 season, pre-vaccination. Excluded were substance abuse, HIV/AIDS, active cancer, immunomodulatory drugs and active illness. Between roughly 35 and 100 mL of blood was drawn per time point. CDR3 length: 15 amino acids. After removal of 6 bases from V and 9 bases from J, the junction contained 13 bases not matched to a gene. Per germline, CDR1 MNHNS and CDR2 SASEGT. The chain recombines TRBV6-1 with TRBJ2-1, with 8 nucleotides matching TRBD2. The source material was CXCR5- memory CD4+ T cells sorted from blood, sampled on the day of influenza vaccination. The TCR was taken from an adult who received the influenza vaccine. The CDR3 sequence: CASSGGAGPFTEQFF. The CDR3 region has the DNA TGTGCCAGCAGCGGGGGGGCAGGGCCTTTTACTGAGCAGTTCTTC.